This is a list of T cell receptor beta chains from one sample in a study of shared clonotypes between healthy human individuals. The method was immunoSEQ multiplex PCR; TCRdb's version includes in-frame clones alone and lacks a portion of them. The repertoire holds more than 550,000 clones, with under 95% as singletons. The sample consisted of naive CD8+ T cells sorted from blood. The receptors were gathered from a young man in good health. Each CDR3 is given with its conserved first and last residue. The order of the fields is V gene, J gene, D gene, clone size, CDR3 DNA, CDR3 protein. D genes are given only for firm matches. Rows give clone size only sometimes, using once, few, many, or a class for an expanded clone.

TRBV7-9	TRBJ2-1	NA	NA	TGTGCCAGCAGCTTAGTACAGTACAATGAGCAGTTCTTC	CASSLVQYNEQFF
TRBV27	TRBJ2-3	TRBD2	NA	TGTGCCAGCAGTTTAAGTCGGCTAGCGGGCACAGATACGCAGTATTTT	CASSLSRLAGTDTQYF
TRBV27	TRBJ2-7	TRBD1	once	TGTGCCAGCAGTTTTCTACAGGGGCCGGGCTACGAGCAGTACTTC	CASSFLQGPGYEQYF
TRBV2	TRBJ2-1	NA	NA	TGTGCCAGCAGGGCATCGACTATAGGGCACAATGAGCAGTTCTTC	CASRASTIGHNEQFF
TRBV9	TRBJ2-3	TRBD1	once	TGTGCCAGCAGCGTAGAACAGGGGTTACGAGATACGCAGTATTTT	CASSVEQGLRDTQYF
TRBV28	TRBJ1-1	TRBD1	NA	TGTGCCAGCAGACGACAGGGCCGCTGGAACACTGAAGCTTTCTTT	CASRRQGRWNTEAFF
TRBV29-1	TRBJ1-2	NA	NA	TGCAGCGTTGAAGATTTGGTCAGAAACTATGGCTACACCTTC	CSVEDLVRNYGYTF
TRBV29-1	TRBJ2-1	TRBD2	NA	TGCAGCGGACACGGGGCCCACCTAGCGGGAGGAACCTACAATGAGCAGTTCTTC	CSGHGAHLAGGTYNEQFF
TRBV7-9	TRBJ1-1	TRBD1	NA	TGTGCCAGCTCTAGACAGGGGATGAACACTGAAGCTTTCTTT	CASSRQGMNTEAFF
TRBV27	TRBJ2-1	NA	once	TGTGCCAGCAGTTTAACTAGCCCCGATTACAATGAGCAGTTCTTC	CASSLTSPDYNEQFF
TRBV4-1	TRBJ2-3	TRBD1	NA	TGCGCCAGCAGCCAAGGGACAGGGATTGATACGCAGTATTTT	CASSQGTGIDTQYF
TRBV28	TRBJ2-7	TRBD1	NA	TGTGCCAGCAGATCTCGGGACAGGGTACCCTACGAGCAGTACTTC	CASRSRDRVPYEQYF
TRBV7-9	TRBJ2-1	NA	few	TGTGCCAGCAGCTTAACGCTAGGGAGCTCCTACAATGAGCAGTTCTTC	CASSLTLGSSYNEQFF
TRBV10-3	TRBJ2-1	NA	NA	TGTGCCATCAGTGAGTCGACACTAAAGAACAATGAGCAGTTCTTC	CAISESTLKNNEQFF
TRBV16	TRBJ2-7	TRBD1	NA	TGTGCCAGCAGCCTGGGGACAGGGGGCTACGAGCAGTACTTC	CASSLGTGGYEQYF
TRBV7-9	TRBJ2-4	TRBD1	NA	TGTGCCAGCAGCGCGGGACAGGACAAAAACATTCAGTACTTC	CASSAGQDKNIQYF
TRBV9	TRBJ2-7	TRBD1	NA	TGTGCCAGCAGCGACAGGGGCGAGCAGTACTTC	CASSDRGEQYF
TRBV27	TRBJ2-1	NA	NA	TGTGCCAGCAGTTTGGCTCTACGGAATGAGCAGTTCTTC	CASSLALRNEQFF
TRBV27	TRBJ2-7	TRBD1	NA	TGTGCCAGCACTGGGACAGGGCCCTACGAGCAGTACTTC	CASTGTGPYEQYF
TRBV28	TRBJ1-5	NA	NA	TGTGCCAGCAGGCCAATCGTAAGGGTTAGCCAGCCCCAGCATTTT	CASRPIVRVSQPQHF
TRBV19	TRBJ2-7	TRBD1	NA	TGTGCCAGTGCTGATCAGGGACAGACCTACGAGCAGTACTTC	CASADQGQTYEQYF
TRBV2	TRBJ1-5	NA	NA	TGTGCCAGCAGTGTAGCCAGCGGCCATCAGCCCCAGCATTTT	CASSVASGHQPQHF
TRBV7-8	TRBJ2-1	TRBD1	NA	TGTGCCAGCAGCTTAGGGCGGGACAGGAGCAATGAGCAGTTCTTC	CASSLGRDRSNEQFF
TRBV19	TRBJ2-1	NA	NA	TGTGCCAGTAGTATAATCCTAGAGAATTTCGAGCAGTTCTTC	CASSIILENFEQFF
TRBV28	TRBJ1-5	TRBD1	NA	TGTGCCAGCAGTCCCCCGACAGGGGCTAAACAGCCCCAGCATTTT	CASSPPTGAKQPQHF
TRBV6-5	TRBJ2-1	TRBD2	once	TGTGCCAGCAGTTACTCCGCGGGAGGAATGAATGAGCAGTTCTTC	CASSYSAGGMNEQFF
TRBV27	TRBJ2-7	TRBD2	NA	TGTGCCAGCAGTTTAGGACTAGCGTACCCCTCCTACGAGCAGTACTTC	CASSLGLAYPSYEQYF
TRBV4-3	TRBJ1-1	NA	NA	TGCGCCAGCAGCCAAGATCGGGGCAGCACTGAAGCTTTCTTT	CASSQDRGSTEAFF
TRBV5-1	TRBJ2-5	TRBD2	NA	TGCGCCAGCAGCGTGACTAGCGGGAGTGAGACCCAGTACTTC	CASSVTSGSETQYF
TRBV4-1	TRBJ1-5	NA	NA	TGCGCCAGCAGCCAAGATCGGGCTAGGGATCAGCCCCAGCATTTT	CASSQDRARDQPQHF
TRBV9	TRBJ2-2	NA	once	TGTGCCAGCACCGGAGGGGGCTACACCGGGGAGCTGTTTTTT	CASTGGGYTGELFF
TRBV28	TRBJ1-1	NA	NA	TGTGCCAGCAGACACCGGGGTAACACTGAAGCTTTCTTT	CASRHRGNTEAFF
TRBV5-5	TRBJ1-1	NA	NA	TGTGCCAGCAGCTTGGCCCTCCCGGGGGGGCCAGGCACTGAAGCTTTCTTT	CASSLALPGGPGTEAFF
TRBV27	TRBJ2-1	TRBD2	NA	TGTGCCAGCAGTTTACTAGCGGGAGCTGGCAATGAGCAGTTCTTC	CASSLLAGAGNEQFF
TRBV7-2	TRBJ2-7	TRBD2	NA	TGTGCCAGCAACGACGATTGGCGACTAGCGTCCCACGAGCAGTACTTC	CASNDDWRLASHEQYF
TRBV27	TRBJ1-5	NA	NA	TGTGCCAGCAGTTCGGGACTCAGGAATCAGCCCCAGCATTTT	CASSSGLRNQPQHF
TRBV7-9	TRBJ2-3	TRBD1	NA	TGTGCCAGCAGCTCCGGGACAGGGGACACAGATACGCAGTATTTT	CASSSGTGDTDTQYF
TRBV5-5	TRBJ2-5	TRBD1	NA	TGTGCCAGCAGCTTGAGACAGGGTTTGGGAGAGACCCAGTACTTC	CASSLRQGLGETQYF
TRBV18	TRBJ2-2	TRBD2	NA	TGTGCCAGCTCACCACCGGAACTAGCGGTGCTCAACACCGGGGAGCTGTTTTTT	CASSPPELAVLNTGELFF
TRBV2	TRBJ2-1	TRBD2	NA	TGTGCCAGCAGTGTAAGAGCGGGAGTCGACAATGAGCAGTTCTTC	CASSVRAGVDNEQFF